This is a list of T cell receptor beta chains from one sample in a study of shared clonotypes between healthy human individuals. This table comes from immunoSEQ multiplex PCR, and its TCRdb copy is limited to in-frame clones, with some not included. The table has under 1,100,000 clones, about 84% seen once. The sequenced sample was memory CD4+ T cells from PBMCs. The receptors were gathered from a man younger than 35 in good health. Some clones in this sample may be carry-over from other donors' samples. CDR3s include the opening cysteine and the closing phenylalanine or tryptophan. Each record gives: J gene, CDR3 length, clone size, V gene, D gene, CDR3 DNA, CDR3 protein. D genes are given only for firm matches. Clone size is not always given. Where it is, it says once, few, many or a class for expanded clones.

j_gene: TRBJ1-4
len: 14
abundance: many
v_gene: TRBV11-2
d_gene: -
CDR3nt: TGTGCCAGCAGCTTAGGGAGTAGGGGTGAAAAACTGTTTTTT
CDR3aa: CASSLGSRGEKLFF

j_gene: TRBJ1-2
len: 12
abundance: -
v_gene: TRBV28
d_gene: -
CDR3nt: TGTGCCAGCAGCGAGACAGACTATGGCTACACCTTC
CDR3aa: CASSETDYGYTF

j_gene: TRBJ2-3
len: 16
abundance: -
v_gene: TRBV11-2
d_gene: TRBD2
CDR3nt: TGTGCCAGCAGCTCAATTCTAGCGGGAGCGGGAGATACGCAGTATTTT
CDR3aa: CASSSILAGAGDTQYF

j_gene: TRBJ1-4
len: 11
abundance: few
v_gene: TRBV30
d_gene: -
CDR3nt: TGTGCCTGGAGTCGTTCCGAAAAACTGTTTTTT
CDR3aa: CAWSRSEKLFF

j_gene: TRBJ2-7
len: 18
abundance: few
v_gene: TRBV4-2
d_gene: TRBD2
CDR3nt: TGTGCCAGCAGCCAAGCCCTCACTAGCGGGAGTAACTCCTACGAGCAGTACTTC
CDR3aa: CASSQALTSGSNSYEQYF

j_gene: TRBJ2-1
len: 13
abundance: -
v_gene: TRBV19
d_gene: TRBD1
CDR3nt: TGTGCCAGTAGTGGACAGGGGGCAAATGAGCAGTTCTTC
CDR3aa: CASSGQGANEQFF

j_gene: TRBJ2-7
len: 14
abundance: -
v_gene: TRBV7-9
d_gene: TRBD1
CDR3nt: TGTGCCAGCAGCTTTTCGCAGGGGGCGCGAGAGCAGTACTTC
CDR3aa: CASSFSQGAREQYF

j_gene: TRBJ1-1
len: 14
abundance: -
v_gene: TRBV5-4
d_gene: TRBD1
CDR3nt: TGTGCCAGCAGCTTGGGACAGGGAATGTCTGAAGCTTTCTTT
CDR3aa: CASSLGQGMSEAFF

j_gene: TRBJ2-5
len: 16
abundance: -
v_gene: TRBV5-1
d_gene: -
CDR3nt: TGCGCCAGCAGCTTGGCCAGAGGGGTCGATGGAGAGACCCAGTACTTC
CDR3aa: CASSLARGVDGETQYF

j_gene: TRBJ1-1
len: 11
abundance: -
v_gene: TRBV28
d_gene: -
CDR3nt: TGTGCCAGCATGGGGGTGCGTGAAGCTTTCTTT
CDR3aa: CASMGVREAFF

j_gene: TRBJ2-7
len: 13
abundance: -
v_gene: TRBV27
d_gene: -
CDR3nt: TGTGCCAGCAGTTTCCAGGGCCCCTACGAGCAGTACTTC
CDR3aa: CASSFQGPYEQYF